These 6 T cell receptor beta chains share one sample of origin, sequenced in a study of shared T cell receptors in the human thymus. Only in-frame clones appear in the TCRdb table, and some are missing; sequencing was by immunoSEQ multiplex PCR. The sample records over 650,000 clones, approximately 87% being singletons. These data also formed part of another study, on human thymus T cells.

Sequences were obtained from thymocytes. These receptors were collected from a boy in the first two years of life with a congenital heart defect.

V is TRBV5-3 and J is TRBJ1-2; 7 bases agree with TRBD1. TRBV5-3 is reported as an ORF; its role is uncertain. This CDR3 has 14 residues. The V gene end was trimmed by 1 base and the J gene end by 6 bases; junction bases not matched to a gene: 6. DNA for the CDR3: TGTGCCAGAAGCTTGAAAACAGGGGACGATGGCTACACCTTC. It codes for CARSLKTGDDGYTF.

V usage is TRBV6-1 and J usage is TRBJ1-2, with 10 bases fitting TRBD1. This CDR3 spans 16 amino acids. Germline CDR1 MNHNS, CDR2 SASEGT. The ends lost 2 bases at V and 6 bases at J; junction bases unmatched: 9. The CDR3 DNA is TGTGCCAGCAGTGAAATTATAGGGACAGGGGTTGATGGCTACACCTTC. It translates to CASSEIIGTGVDGYTF.

CDR3 in amino acids: CASSQAPIQSVRNTGELFF. In DNA, the CDR3 is TGTGCCAGCAGCCAAGCCCCAATTCAAAGCGTTCGGAACACCGGGGAGCTGTTTTTT. The V and J genes are TRBV4-2 and TRBJ2-2, with no clear D. This CDR3 has 19 residues. Germline loops: CDR1 LGHNA, CDR2 YNFKEQ. Trimming left V 1 base short and J 1 base short, with 19 bases between.

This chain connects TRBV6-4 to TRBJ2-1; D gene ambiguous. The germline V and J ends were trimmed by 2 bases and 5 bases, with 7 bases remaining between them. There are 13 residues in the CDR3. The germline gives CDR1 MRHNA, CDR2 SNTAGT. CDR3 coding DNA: TGTGCCAGCAGTGACCTCCCTGACAATGAGCAGTTCTTC. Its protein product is CASSDLPDNEQFF.

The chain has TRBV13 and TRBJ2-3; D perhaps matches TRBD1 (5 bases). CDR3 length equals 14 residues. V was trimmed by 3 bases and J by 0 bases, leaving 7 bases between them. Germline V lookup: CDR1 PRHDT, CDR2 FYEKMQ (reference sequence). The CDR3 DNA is TGTGCCAGCAGCTTTAGGGGCAGCACAGATACGCAGTATTTT. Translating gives CASSFRGSTDTQYF.

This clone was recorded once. The CDR3 coding sequence is TGCGCCAGCAGCCAAGTAGCGAGCCCGGGGGTCGAGCAGTACTTC. The encoded protein is CASSQVASPGVEQYF. V and J are TRBV4-1 and TRBJ2-7, with D possibly matching TRBD2 (6 bases). Germline-derived CDR1 and CDR2 are MGHRA and YSYEKL. The CDR3 length is 15 residues. V lost 1 base to trimming and J lost 6 bases, with 16 bases between them.